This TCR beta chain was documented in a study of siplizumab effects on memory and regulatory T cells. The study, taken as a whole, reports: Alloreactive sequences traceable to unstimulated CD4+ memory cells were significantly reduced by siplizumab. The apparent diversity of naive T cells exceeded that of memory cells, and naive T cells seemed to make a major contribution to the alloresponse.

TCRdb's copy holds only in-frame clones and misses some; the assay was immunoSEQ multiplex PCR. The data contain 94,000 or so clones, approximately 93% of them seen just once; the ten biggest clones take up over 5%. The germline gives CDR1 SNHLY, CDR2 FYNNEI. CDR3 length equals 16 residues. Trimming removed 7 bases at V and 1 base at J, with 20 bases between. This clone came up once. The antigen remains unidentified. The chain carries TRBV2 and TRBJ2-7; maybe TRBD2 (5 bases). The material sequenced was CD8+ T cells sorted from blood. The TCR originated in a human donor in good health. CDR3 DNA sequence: TGTGCCAGCACCCCGAAAGAGAGACGGGGATCCTACGAGCAGTACTTC. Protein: CASTPKERRGSYEQYF.